This TCR beta chain is from a study of shared clonotypes between healthy human individuals. This CDR3 is built from 15 residues. Trimming stripped 4 bases from V and 4 bases from J, with 17 bases between. Per germline, CDR1 MGHDK and CDR2 SYGVNS. The protocol was immunoSEQ multiplex PCR, while the TCRdb copy is restricted to in-frame clones and leaves out a portion. The repertoire has a few million clones, more than 80% of them found once; the top ten carry about 0.39%. The rearrangement uses TRBV25-1 and TRBJ2-7; D gene uncertain. Sequencing used naive CD4+ T cells from PBMCs. The sample's subset: CD45RA+ positively selected. The clonotype was recovered from a man aged 18 to 30 in good health. Some clones in this sample may be carry-over from other donors' samples. The CDR3 spells CASSGTPELPYEQYF. As DNA, the CDR3 is TGTGCCAGCAGTGGAACCCCCGAGCTTCCTTACGAGCAGTACTTC.